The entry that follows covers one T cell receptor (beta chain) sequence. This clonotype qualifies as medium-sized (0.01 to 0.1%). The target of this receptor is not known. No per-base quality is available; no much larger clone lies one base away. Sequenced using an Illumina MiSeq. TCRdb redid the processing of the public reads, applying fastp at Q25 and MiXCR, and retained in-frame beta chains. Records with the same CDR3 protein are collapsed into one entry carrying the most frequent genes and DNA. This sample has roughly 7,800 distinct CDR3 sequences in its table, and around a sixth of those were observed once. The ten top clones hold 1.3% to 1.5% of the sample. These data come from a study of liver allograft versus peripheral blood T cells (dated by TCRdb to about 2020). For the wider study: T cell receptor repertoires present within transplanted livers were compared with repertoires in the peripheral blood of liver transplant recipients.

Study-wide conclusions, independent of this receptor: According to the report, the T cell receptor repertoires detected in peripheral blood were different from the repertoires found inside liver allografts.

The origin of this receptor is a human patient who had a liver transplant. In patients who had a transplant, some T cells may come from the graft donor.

The sequenced DNA is TGTGCCAGTAGTACCCCTCAAAGGGCCAACGTCCTGACTTTC. This sequence encodes CASSTPQRANVLTF. The chain was built from TRBV19 and TRBJ2-6; the D gene assignment is ambiguous. The CDR3 starts with the cysteine, ends with the phenylalanine, and has 14 residues. Just the 42-base CDR3 DNA is kept, in frame starting at base 1. Via the germline V gene (reference sequence), CDR1 is LNHDA and CDR2 SQIVND. The junction carries 9 bases between V and J, which are trimmed by 4 bases and 5 bases respectively.